This entry lists 2 T cell receptor beta chains sequenced from one sample in a study of cytomegalovirus exposure and HLA in healthy donors. Primers: 60 Vbeta forward and 13 Jbeta reverse. Sequencing was performed with immunoSEQ multiplex PCR; in TCRdb, only in-frame clones are kept and a portion is missing. The profile covers about 180,000 clones, with 80% appearing a single time and around 1.4% taken by the ten largest. Sequencing was performed on PBMCs. All receptors derive from a girl aged 5 to 17 in good health and CMV-seropositive.

The V gene is TRBV5-4, the J gene TRBJ2-5; the match to TRBD1 covers 11 bases. Germline V gene sequence: CDR1 SGHNT, CDR2 YYREEE (reference sequence). Trimming cost V 3 bases and J 4 bases; bases outside gene matches: 2. The CDR3 length is 14 residues. The CDR3 loop is CASSWTGGVETQYF. The CDR3 DNA sequence: TGTGCCAGCAGCTGGACAGGGGGCGTAGAGACCCAGTACTTC.

The J gene is TRBJ2-1, the V gene TRBV6-5, with TRBD2 identical over 10 bases. The V and J ends lost 10 bases and 8 bases, in that order; junction bases with no gene match: 5. Germline CDR1 and CDR2: MNHEY and SVGAGI. The CDR3 consists of 12 residues. The CDR3 DNA reads TGTGCCACCAGGACTAGCGGTGATGAGCAGTTCTTC. Protein sequence: CATRTSGDEQFF.